This T cell receptor beta chain was identified during a study of blood T cell repertoires in COVID-19. Looking at the study overall: Sites in the United States, Italy and Spain provided acute and convalescent COVID-19 samples. Sources were T cells, B-cell-depleted T cells, or PBMCs; the material itself was cDNA or gDNA.

Under the authors' procedure: Amplification of reference gene primers was used by the study to estimate nucleated cell counts. The protocol was immunoSEQ multiplex PCR, while the TCRdb copy is restricted to in-frame clones and leaves out a portion. That table supplies the V and J calls and clone size; D and trimming were determined from the DNA. Found here are under 350,000 clones, roughly nine tenths of them singletons; the top ten hold less than 2%. Between the trimmed V and J ends, which lost 0 bases and 11 bases, there was a span of 17 bases. CDR3 size: 15 residues. Germline CDR1 reads MGHRA; CDR2 reads YSYEKL. While infection was still active, Seattle patients were enrolled and then followed longitudinally.

The rearrangement joins TRBV4-1 to TRBJ2-1; D may be TRBD2 (5 bases). Sequencing was carried out using peripheral blood. This receptor was obtained from a woman in her twenties or thirties with COVID-19, enrolled during active disease. The CDR3 spells CASSQDGPGGPKQFF. The CDR3 bases are TGCGCCAGCAGCCAAGATGGGCCGGGCGGGCCGAAGCAGTTCTTC.